This paragraph reports one TCR beta chain. The antigen is not known. The sample is drawn from a study of cytomegalovirus exposure and HLA in healthy donors. Study background: Prior work identified around 100 million unique TCR beta sequences in around 170 million T cells.

PCR involved 60 Vbeta and 13 Jbeta primers. The protocol was immunoSEQ multiplex PCR, while the TCRdb copy is restricted to in-frame clones and leaves out a portion. The sample consists of 130,000 or so clones, 70% to 85% of them appearing once. Study-wide points: According to an earlier analysis, most TCR beta V segments yielded productive rearrangements about 90% or about 30% of the time.

CDR1 WNHNN and CDR2 SYGVQD come from the germline V gene (reference sequence). The CDR3 covers 18 residues. V dropped 3 bases and J dropped 2; count of bases not matched to a gene: 8. Source material: PBMCs. The chain combines TRBV10-1 with TRBJ2-3; TRBD2 matches at 13 bases. The receptor was isolated from a man aged 18-30 years in good health and CMV-seronegative. CDR3 loop: CASSDLGLAGEHTDTQYF. The CDR3 DNA sequence: TGCGCCAGCAGTGACCTTGGACTAGCGGGAGAACACACAGATACGCAGTATTTT.